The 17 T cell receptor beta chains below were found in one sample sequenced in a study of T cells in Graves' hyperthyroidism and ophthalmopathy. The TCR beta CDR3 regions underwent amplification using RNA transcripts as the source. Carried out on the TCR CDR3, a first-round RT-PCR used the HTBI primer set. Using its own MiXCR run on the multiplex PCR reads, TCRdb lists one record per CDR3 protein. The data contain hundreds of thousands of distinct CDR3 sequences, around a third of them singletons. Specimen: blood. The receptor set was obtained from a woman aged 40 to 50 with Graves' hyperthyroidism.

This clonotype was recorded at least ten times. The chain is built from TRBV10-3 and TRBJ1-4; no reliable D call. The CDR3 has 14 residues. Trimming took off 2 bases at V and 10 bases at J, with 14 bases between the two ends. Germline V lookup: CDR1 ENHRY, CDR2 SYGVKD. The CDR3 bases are TGTGCCATCAGTGAGCTTAGTACAGAGCGAAAACTGTTTTTT. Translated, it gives CAISELSTERKLFF.

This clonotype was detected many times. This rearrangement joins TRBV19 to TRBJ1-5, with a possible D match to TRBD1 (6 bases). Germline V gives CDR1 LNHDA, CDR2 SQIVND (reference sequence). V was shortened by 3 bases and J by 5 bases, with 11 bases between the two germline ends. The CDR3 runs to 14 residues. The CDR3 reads CASSMGADYQPQHF. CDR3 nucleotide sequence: TGTGCCAGTAGTATGGGGGCAGACTATCAGCCCCAGCATTTT.

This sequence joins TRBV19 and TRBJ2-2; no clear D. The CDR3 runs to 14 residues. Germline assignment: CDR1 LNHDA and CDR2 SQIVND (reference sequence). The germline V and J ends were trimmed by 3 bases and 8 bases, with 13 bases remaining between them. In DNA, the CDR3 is TGTGCCAGTAGTATTTCGGGCCCTTCTGGGGAGCTGTTTTTT. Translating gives CASSISGPSGELFF.

DNA for the CDR3: TGCAGTGCTAGAAGACTAGCGGGGAAAAAGACCCAGTACTTC. Translating it yields CSARRLAGKKTQYF. This chain uses TRBV20-1 with TRBJ2-5, with 11 nucleotides matching TRBD2. The V segment lost 2 bases and the J segment 6 bases; nucleotides outside the gene matches: 5. Per germline, CDR1 DFQATT and CDR2 SNEGSKA (reference sequence). The CDR3 sequence is 14 residues long.

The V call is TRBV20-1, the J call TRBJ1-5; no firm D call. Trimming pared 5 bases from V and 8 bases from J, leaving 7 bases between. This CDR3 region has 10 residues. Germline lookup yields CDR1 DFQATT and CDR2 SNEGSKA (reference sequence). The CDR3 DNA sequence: TGCAGTGCTGCCGGTGAGCCCCAGCATTTT. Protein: CSAAGEPQHF.

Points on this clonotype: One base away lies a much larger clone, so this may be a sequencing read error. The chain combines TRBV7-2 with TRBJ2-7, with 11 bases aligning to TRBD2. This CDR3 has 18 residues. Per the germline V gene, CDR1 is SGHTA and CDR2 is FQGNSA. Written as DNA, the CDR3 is TGTGCCGGCAGTTTGGCCCCAACCTTAGCGGGAGGGGCCTACGAGCAGTACTTC. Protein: CAGSLAPTLAGGAYEQYF.

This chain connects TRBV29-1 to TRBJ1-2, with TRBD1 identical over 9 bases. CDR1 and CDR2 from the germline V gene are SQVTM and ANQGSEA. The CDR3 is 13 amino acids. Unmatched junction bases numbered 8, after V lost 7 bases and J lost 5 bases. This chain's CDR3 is CSAERQGVYGYTF. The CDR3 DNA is TGCAGCGCCGAGCGACAGGGGGTGTATGGCTACACCTTC.

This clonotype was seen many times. DNA for the CDR3: TGCAGTGCTAGAGCCCCGGACGGCACTGAAGCTTTCTTT. Translation: CSARAPDGTEAFF. The chain is built from TRBV20-1 and TRBJ1-1; D is unclear. CDR1 is DFQATT, CDR2 SNEGSKA, per germline (reference sequence). CDR3 size: 13 residues. The germline V and J ends were trimmed by 1 base and 4 bases, with 10 bases remaining between them.

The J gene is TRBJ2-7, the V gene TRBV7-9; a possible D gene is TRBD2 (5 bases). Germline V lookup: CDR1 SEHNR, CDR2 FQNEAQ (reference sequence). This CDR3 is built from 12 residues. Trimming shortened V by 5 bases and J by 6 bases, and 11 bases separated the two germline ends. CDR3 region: CASSPPGGEQYF. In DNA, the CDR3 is TGTGCCAGCAGCCCCCCAGGAGGCGAGCAGTACTTC.

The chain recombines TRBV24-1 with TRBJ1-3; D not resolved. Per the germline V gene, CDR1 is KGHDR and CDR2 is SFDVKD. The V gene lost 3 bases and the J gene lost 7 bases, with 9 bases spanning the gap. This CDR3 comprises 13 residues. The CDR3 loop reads CATSDGLGNTIYF. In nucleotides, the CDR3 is TGTGCCACCAGTGATGGACTCGGGAACACCATATATTTT.

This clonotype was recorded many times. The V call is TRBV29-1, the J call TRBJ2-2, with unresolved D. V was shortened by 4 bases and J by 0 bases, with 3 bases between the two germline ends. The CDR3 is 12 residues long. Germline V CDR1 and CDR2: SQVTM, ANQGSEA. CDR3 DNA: TGCAGCGTTGTACCGAACACCGGGGAGCTGTTTTTT. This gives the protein CSVVPNTGELFF.

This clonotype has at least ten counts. CDR3 region: CASSYSVSWSPLHF. CDR3 in DNA: TGTGCCAGCAGTTACAGCGTGAGTTGGTCACCCCTCCACTTT. The chain carries TRBV6-5 and TRBJ1-6, with unresolved D. The CDR3 sequence is 14 residues long. Germline V lookup: CDR1 MNHEY, CDR2 SVGAGI. Trimming shortened V by 2 bases and J by 10 bases, and 12 bases separated the two germline ends.

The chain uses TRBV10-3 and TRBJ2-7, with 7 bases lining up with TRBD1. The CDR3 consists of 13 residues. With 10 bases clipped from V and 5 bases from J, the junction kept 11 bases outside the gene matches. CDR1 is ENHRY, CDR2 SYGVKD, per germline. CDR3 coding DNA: TGTGCCAGCGAGAGACAGGGATGGGACGAGCAGTACTTC. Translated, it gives CASERQGWDEQYF.

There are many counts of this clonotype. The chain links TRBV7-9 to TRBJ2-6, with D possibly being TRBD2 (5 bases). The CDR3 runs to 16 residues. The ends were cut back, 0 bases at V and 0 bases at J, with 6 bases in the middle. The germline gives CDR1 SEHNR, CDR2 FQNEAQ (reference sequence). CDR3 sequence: CASSLARDSGANVLTF. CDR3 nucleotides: TGTGCCAGCAGCTTAGCCCGGGACTCTGGGGCCAACGTCCTGACTTTC. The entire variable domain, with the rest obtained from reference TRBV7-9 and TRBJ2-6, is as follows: DTGVSQNPRHKITKRGQNVTFRCDPISEHNRLYWYRQTLGQGPEFLTYFQNEAQLEKSRLLSDRFSAERPKGSFSTLEIQRTEQGDSAMYLCASSLARDSGANVLTFGAGSRLTVL.

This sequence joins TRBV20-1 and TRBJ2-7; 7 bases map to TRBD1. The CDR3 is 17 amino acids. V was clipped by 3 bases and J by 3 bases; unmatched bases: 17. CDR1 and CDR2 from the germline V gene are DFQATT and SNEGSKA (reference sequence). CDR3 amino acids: CSARGDREVSKGYEQYF. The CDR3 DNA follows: TGCAGTGCTAGGGGAGACAGGGAAGTCTCCAAGGGCTACGAGCAGTACTTC.

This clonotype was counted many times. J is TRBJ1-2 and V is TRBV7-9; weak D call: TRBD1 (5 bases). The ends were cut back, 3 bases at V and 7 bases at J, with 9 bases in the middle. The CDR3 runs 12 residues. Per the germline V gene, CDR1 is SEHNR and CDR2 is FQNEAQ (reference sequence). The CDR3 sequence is CASSLGESGYTF. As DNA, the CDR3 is TGTGCCAGCAGCTTGGGGGAGTCTGGCTACACCTTC.

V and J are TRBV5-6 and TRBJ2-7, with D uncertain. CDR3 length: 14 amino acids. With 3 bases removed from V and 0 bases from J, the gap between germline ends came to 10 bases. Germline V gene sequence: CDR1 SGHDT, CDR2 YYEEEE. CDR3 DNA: TGTGCCAGCAGCTCCACGGGCAGCTCCTACGAGCAGTACTTC. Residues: CASSSTGSSYEQYF.